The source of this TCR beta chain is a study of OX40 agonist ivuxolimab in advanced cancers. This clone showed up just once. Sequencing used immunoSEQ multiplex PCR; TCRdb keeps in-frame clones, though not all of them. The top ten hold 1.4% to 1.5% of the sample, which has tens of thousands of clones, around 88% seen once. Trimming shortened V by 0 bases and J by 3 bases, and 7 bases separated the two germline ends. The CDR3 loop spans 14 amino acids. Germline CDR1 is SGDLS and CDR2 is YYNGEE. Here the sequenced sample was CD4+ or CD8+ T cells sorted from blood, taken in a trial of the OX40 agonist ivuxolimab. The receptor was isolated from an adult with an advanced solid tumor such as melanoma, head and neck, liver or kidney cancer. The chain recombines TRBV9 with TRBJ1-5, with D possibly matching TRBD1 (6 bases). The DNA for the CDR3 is TGTGCCAGCAGCGTAGGGACAGACAATCAGCCCCAGCATTTT. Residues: CASSVGTDNQPQHF.